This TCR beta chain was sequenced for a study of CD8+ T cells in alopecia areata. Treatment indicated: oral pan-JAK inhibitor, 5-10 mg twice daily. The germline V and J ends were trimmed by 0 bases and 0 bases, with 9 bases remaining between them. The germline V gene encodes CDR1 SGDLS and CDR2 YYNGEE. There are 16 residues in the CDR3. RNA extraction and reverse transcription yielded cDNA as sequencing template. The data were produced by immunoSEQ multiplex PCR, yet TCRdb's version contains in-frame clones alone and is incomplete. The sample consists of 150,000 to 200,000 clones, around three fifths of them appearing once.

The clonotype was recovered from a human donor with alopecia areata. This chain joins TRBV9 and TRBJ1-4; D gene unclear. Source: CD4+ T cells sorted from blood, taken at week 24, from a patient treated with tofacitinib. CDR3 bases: TGTGCCAGCAGCGTAGCTGGAGCCGCAACTAATGAAAAACTGTTTTTT. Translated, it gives CASSVAGAATNEKLFF.